The 21 T cell receptor beta chains listed next were all sequenced from one sample in a study of CD8+ T cells in alopecia areata. Sampling of alopecia areata patients yielded lesional scalp punch biopsies as well as peripheral blood. Following extraction, RNA underwent reverse transcription to cDNA, which served as the sequencing template. Data came from immunoSEQ multiplex PCR; TCRdb stores just in-frame clones and leaves some out. The table has 8,000 to 10,000 clones, approximately 70% seen once. The sequencing input was skin. These TCRs come from a human donor with alopecia areata.

This clone was observed a single time. The chain has TRBV28 and TRBJ1-1; D uncertain. CDR3 size: 16 residues. Germline CDR1 is MDHEN and CDR2 is SYDVKM. V shed 2 bases and J shed 4 bases, with 17 bases lying between them. The CDR3 sequence is CASSLNSWQDGTEAFF. CDR3 bases: TGTGCCAGCAGTTTAAATTCTTGGCAGGACGGCACTGAAGCTTTCTTT.

V gene TRBV2 combines with J gene TRBJ2-3, with 10 bases matching TRBD2. Germline CDR1 and CDR2: SNHLY and FYNNEI. The CDR3 is 15 amino acids. Trimming cost V 6 bases and J 2 bases; bases outside gene matches: 5. For the CDR3, the DNA is TGTGCCAGCAGACGAAGCGGGGGGGCCACAGATACGCAGTATTTT. Translated: CASRRSGGATDTQYF. The full variable domain, its missing parts supplied by reference TRBV2 and TRBJ2-3, is EPEVTQTPSHQVTQMGQEVILRCVPISNHLYFYWYRQILGQKVEFLVSFYNNEISEKSEIFDDQFSVERPDGSNFTLKIRSTKLEDSAMYFCASRRSGGATDTQYFGPGTRLTVL.

This chain links TRBV7-2 with TRBJ2-2, with TRBD2 identical over 10 bases. CDR3 size: 17 residues. Germline values: CDR1 SGHTA, CDR2 FQGNSA. V lost 5 bases to trimming and J lost 5 bases; unmatched junction nucleotides: 11. The CDR3 spells CASSPKREGLDTGELFF. In nucleotides, the CDR3 is TGTGCCAGCAGCCCAAAGCGGGAGGGCCTAGATACCGGGGAGCTGTTTTTT.

The chain links TRBV28 to TRBJ1-4; maybe TRBD1 (6 bases). The CDR3 spans 16 residues. Germline assignment: CDR1 MDHEN and CDR2 SYDVKM. The ends were cut back, 6 bases at V and 7 bases at J, with 21 bases in the middle. In DNA, the CDR3 is TGTGCCAGCAGGGGAACCCTACAGGGTTCCAGTGAAAAACTGTTTTTT. Translation: CASRGTLQGSSEKLFF.

This clone has just a few counts. Here the CDR3 reads CASSMSLPWADTQYF. The DNA for the CDR3 is TGTGCCAGTAGTATGTCGCTTCCCTGGGCAGATACGCAGTATTTT. The chain joins TRBV19 to TRBJ2-3; the D is unclear. Germline V gives CDR1 LNHDA, CDR2 SQIVND (reference sequence). The CDR3 runs to 15 residues. Trimming took 3 bases from V and 4 from J, leaving 14 bases between them. The full variable domain, its missing parts supplied by reference TRBV19 and TRBJ2-3, is DGGITQSPKYLFRKEGQNVTLSCEQNLNHDAMYWYRQDPGQGLRLIYYSQIVNDFQKGDIAEGYSVSREKKESFPLTVTSAQKNPTAFYLCASSMSLPWADTQYFGPGTRLTVL.

The chain links TRBV5-1 to TRBJ2-5; D gene uncertain. The CDR3 extends over 14 amino acids. The germline V and J ends were trimmed by 3 bases and 1 base, with 10 bases remaining between them. In germline, CDR1 is SGHRS, CDR2 YFSETQ. CDR3: CASSSNRIQETQYF. In nucleotides, the CDR3 is TGCGCCAGCAGCTCTAACAGAATCCAAGAGACCCAGTACTTC.

Points on this clone: At one end, the junction sequence differs from germline, possibly due to a read error. The rearrangement joins TRBV7-6 to TRBJ2-3; no definite D call. Per germline, CDR1 SGHVS and CDR2 FNYEAQ. The CDR3 runs 12 residues. The CDR3 reads CASSSPSGTHYF. The CDR3 DNA reads as TGTGCCAGCAGCTCCCCCTCCGGTACGCATTATTTT.

The chain couples TRBV7-9 to TRBJ2-7, with D maybe TRBD1 (6 bases). Trimming cost V 5 bases and J 5 bases, with 16 bases left between them. The CDR3 contains 14 residues. The germline V gene has CDR1 SEHNR and CDR2 FQNEAQ (reference sequence). CDR3 loop: CASSLTVEGDEQYF. In nucleotides, the CDR3 is TGTGCCAGCAGCCTAACGGTTGAGGGGGACGAGCAGTACTTC.

This clone is a singleton in its sample. This sequence joins TRBV7-2 and TRBJ2-7; the D is unclear. This CDR3 spans 14 amino acids. V was pared by 6 bases and J by 2 bases, with 14 bases between. CDR1 and CDR2 (germline): SGHTA, FQGNSA. This CDR3 is CASSRYTDPYEQYF. The CDR3 DNA follows: TGTGCCAGCAGTCGCTACACCGACCCCTACGAGCAGTACTTC. Full variable domain (rest looked up from reference TRBV7-2 and TRBJ2-7): GAGVSQSPSNKVTEKGKDVELRCDPISGHTALYWYRQSLGQGLEFLIYFQGNSAPDKSGLPSDRFSAERTGGSVSTLTIQRTQQEDSAVYLCASSRYTDPYEQYFGPGTRLTVT.

V usage is TRBV6-4 and J usage is TRBJ2-1; 9 nucleotides match TRBD1. V was clipped by 4 bases and J by 5 bases; unmatched bases: 9. This CDR3 spans 16 amino acids. The germline gives CDR1 MRHNA, CDR2 SNTAGT. The CDR3 DNA is TGTGCCAGCAGTGCCGCCCCGGGACAGGGCCACAATGAGCAGTTCTTC. It codes for CASSAAPGQGHNEQFF.

This clone was detected only a few times. The chain has TRBV5-1 and TRBJ1-5, with D perhaps TRBD1 (5 bases). CDR3 length: 16 amino acids. V shed 4 bases and J shed 6 bases, with 20 bases lying between them. Germline assignment: CDR1 SGHRS and CDR2 YFSETQ. The CDR3 here is CASSPGGNSRAQPQHF. In nucleotides, the CDR3 is TGCGCCAGCAGCCCGGGGGGGAACAGTAGAGCTCAGCCCCAGCATTTT.

This clone was counted between two and nine times. V is TRBV7-2 and J is TRBJ2-5; D ambiguous. Per germline, CDR1 SGHTA and CDR2 FQGNSA. Trimming took off 1 base at V and 7 bases at J, with 7 bases between the two ends. CDR3 size: 12 residues. The CDR3 DNA is TGTGCCAGCAGCTTAGGGCCTGGGACCCAGTACTTC. Translation gives CASSLGPGTQYF.

The rearrangement uses TRBV7-9 and TRBJ1-2, with TRBD1 identical over 11 bases. Germline CDR1 is SEHNR and CDR2 is FQNEAQ (reference sequence). This CDR3 has 16 residues. Losses at the gene ends were 8 bases for V and 8 bases for J; bases not matched to a gene: 16. The CDR3 spells CASQHHTGQGVKGYTF. For the CDR3, the DNA is TGTGCCAGCCAACACCACACGGGACAGGGGGTAAAAGGCTACACCTTC.

The chain carries TRBV29-1 and TRBJ2-5; 7 nucleotides line up with TRBD2. The CDR3 length is 16 residues. Germline V lookup: CDR1 SQVTM, CDR2 ANQGSEA. Trimming cost V 6 bases and J 5 bases; bases outside gene matches: 18. CDR3: CSVDPPGGGEGETQYF. CDR3 in DNA: TGCAGCGTGGATCCACCCGGTGGCGGGGAGGGGGAGACCCAGTACTTC.

The chain is built from TRBV27 and TRBJ2-2; D is perhaps TRBD1 or TRBD2 (5 bases each). The CDR3 consists of 14 residues. V was shortened by 6 bases and J by 4 bases, with 12 bases between the two germline ends. CDR1 and CDR2 from the germline V gene are MNHEY and SMNVEV (reference sequence). CDR3 loop: CASRGVLGTGELFF. The CDR3 DNA follows: TGTGCCAGCAGGGGGGTTTTAGGCACCGGGGAGCTGTTTTTT.

The chain joins TRBV11-2 to TRBJ2-5; perhaps TRBD1 as D (6 bases). The CDR3 runs to 16 residues. V gave up 4 bases and J gave up 1 base, with 16 bases separating them. Per germline, CDR1 SGHAT and CDR2 FQNNGV. CDR3 in amino acids: CASSWRQAMIQETQYF. CDR3 nucleotide sequence: TGTGCCAGCAGCTGGCGACAGGCCATGATCCAAGAGACCCAGTACTTC.

This chain's CDR3 is CASMSSGTEAFF. DNA for the CDR3: TGCGCCAGTATGAGCAGCGGCACTGAAGCTTTCTTT. The V and J genes are TRBV5-1 and TRBJ1-1; D gene unclear. Germline V lookup: CDR1 SGHRS, CDR2 YFSETQ. The CDR3 runs 12 residues. V dropped 8 bases and J dropped 4 bases, with 12 bases sitting between them.

V usage is TRBV27 and J usage is TRBJ2-7; D unresolved. This CDR3 is built from 15 residues. The germline V gene has CDR1 MNHEY and CDR2 SMNVEV (reference sequence). Trimming cost V 6 bases and J 2 bases, with 17 bases left between them. Here the CDR3 DNA reads TGTGCCAGCAGGGCCGGAAGGGCCAACACCTACGAGCAGTACTTC. Translation gives CASRAGRANTYEQYF.

The V gene is TRBV21-1, the J gene TRBJ2-6. TRBV21-1 is deemed a pseudogene. CDR3 length: 16 amino acids. CDR3 sequence: CASSRDGMRGANVLTF. In nucleotides, the CDR3 is TGTGCCAGCAGCCGGGACGGCATGCGTGGGGCCAACGTCCTGACTTTC.

This rearrangement joins TRBV6-1 to TRBJ2-5; TRBD2 aligns across 9 bases. From germline, CDR1 is MNHNS and CDR2 SASEGT. The length of the CDR3 is 14 residues. With 8 bases clipped from V and 5 bases from J, the junction kept 9 bases outside the gene matches. The CDR3 here is CASFGGGAGETQYF. Here the CDR3 DNA reads TGTGCCAGCTTTGGCGGGGGGGCCGGGGAGACCCAGTACTTC.

This clone was detected only a few times. The J gene is TRBJ2-6, the V gene TRBV4-2; tentative D call: TRBD1 (5 bases). V was pared by 4 bases and J by 0 bases, with 10 bases between. CDR1 is LGHNA and CDR2 is YNFKEQ in the germline V gene. This CDR3 has 16 amino acids. The CDR3 DNA reads TGTGCCAGCAGCCCCCAAGGGGACTCTGGGGCCAACGTCCTGACTTTC. Translation: CASSPQGDSGANVLTF.